What follows are 6 T cell receptor beta chains derived from one specimen sequenced in a study of early T cells in non-severe SARS-CoV-2 infection. MiXCR, run by TCRdb on the 5' RACE reads, gives a single entry per CDR3 protein. The sample holds about 83,000 distinct CDR3 sequences, over 9.5% seen once. The source was whole blood, collected at baseline. All receptors come from an adult who was a healthcare worker with PCR-confirmed SARS-CoV-2 infection or an uninfected control (not recorded which).

The V and J genes are TRBV9 and TRBJ2-1; the match to TRBD2 covers 13 bases. Germline-derived CDR1 and CDR2 are SGDLS and YYNGEE. This CDR3 region has 15 residues. Germline trimming cut 2 bases from V and 10 bases from J; bases unmatched to any gene: 6. CDR3 residues: CASSVTGLAGVEQFF. CDR3 DNA: TGTGCCAGCAGCGTCACAGGACTAGCGGGAGTGGAGCAGTTCTTC.

This clonotype came up a few times. The rearrangement joins TRBV2 to TRBJ2-3, with D perhaps matching TRBD1 (6 bases). The CDR3 sequence is 16 residues long. V dropped 8 bases and J dropped 3 bases, with 21 bases sitting between them. Germline assignment: CDR1 SNHLY and CDR2 FYNNEI. CDR3 nucleotide sequence: TGTGCCAGCGGGGAGCTACAGGGAAGAGGGACAGATACGCAGTATTTT. Its protein product is CASGELQGRGTDTQYF.

This clonotype was observed a handful of times. The chain joins TRBV4-1 to TRBJ1-3; no definite D call. Trimming shortened V by 1 base and J by 0 bases, and 7 bases separated the two germline ends. Looked up from germline, CDR1 is MGHRA and CDR2 is YSYEKL. This CDR3 spans 15 amino acids. CDR3 bases: TGCGCCAGCAGCCAAGTTGGTAGCTCTGGAAACACCATATATTTT. This gives the protein CASSQVGSSGNTIYF.

V gene TRBV7-9 combines with J gene TRBJ2-3; 10 bases are shared with TRBD2. Germline CDR1 and CDR2: SEHNR and FQNEAQ (reference sequence). V shed 6 bases and J 7 bases; nucleotides not matched to a gene: 7. This CDR3 contains 14 residues. This CDR3 reads CASRLLAGENTQYF. The CDR3 region has the DNA TGTGCCAGCAGGCTGCTAGCGGGAGAAAATACGCAGTATTTT.

The chain has TRBV11-3 and TRBJ2-1, with TRBD2 matching over 8 bases. This CDR3 has 16 amino acids. Germline V lookup: CDR1 SGHNT, CDR2 YENEEA. V shed 5 bases and J 9 bases; nucleotides not matched to a gene: 15. The CDR3 spells CASSRSGLAVGGEQFF. DNA for the CDR3: TGTGCCAGCAGCCGTTCAGGACTAGCCGTAGGGGGTGAGCAGTTCTTC.

The CDR3 sequence: CASSTGLERDTQYF. Written as DNA, the CDR3 is TGTGCCAGCTCAACGGGCCTAGAGCGGGATACGCAGTATTTT. The chain combines TRBV18 with TRBJ2-3; possible D gene TRBD2, 5 bases. This CDR3 has 14 amino acids. Germline V gene sequence: CDR1 KGHSH, CDR2 LQKENI. V dropped 5 bases and J dropped 6 bases, with 15 bases sitting between them. Full variable domain (outside the CDR3, taken from reference TRBV18 and TRBJ2-3): NAGVMQNPRHLVRRRGQEARLRCSPMKGHSHVYWYRQLPEEGLKFMVYLQKENIIDESGMPKERFSAEFPKEGPSILRIQQVVRGDSAAYFCASSTGLERDTQYFGPGTRLTVL.